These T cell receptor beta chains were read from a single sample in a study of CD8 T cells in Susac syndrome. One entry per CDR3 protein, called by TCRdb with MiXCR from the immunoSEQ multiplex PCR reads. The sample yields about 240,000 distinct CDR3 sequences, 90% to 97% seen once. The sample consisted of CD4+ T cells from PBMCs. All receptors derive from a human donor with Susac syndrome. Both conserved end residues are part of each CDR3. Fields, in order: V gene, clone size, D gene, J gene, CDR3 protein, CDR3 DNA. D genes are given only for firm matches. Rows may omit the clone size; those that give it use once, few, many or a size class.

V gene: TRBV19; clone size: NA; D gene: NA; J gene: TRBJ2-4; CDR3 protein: CASSTGTTPGNIQYF; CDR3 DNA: TGTGCCAGTAGTACCGGGACAACGCCGGGCAACATTCAGTACTTC
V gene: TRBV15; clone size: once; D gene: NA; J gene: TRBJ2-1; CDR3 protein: CATSRYNEQFF; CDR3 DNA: TGTGCCACCAGCAGATACAATGAGCAGTTCTTC
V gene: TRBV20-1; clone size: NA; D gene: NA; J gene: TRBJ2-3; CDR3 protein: CSARVRDFYTDTQYF; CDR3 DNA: TGCAGTGCTAGAGTGAGGGATTTTTACACAGATACGCAGTATTTT
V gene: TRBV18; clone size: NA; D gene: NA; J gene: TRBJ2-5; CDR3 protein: CASSPTVLKETQYF; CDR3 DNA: TGTGCCAGCTCACCGACAGTCTTAAAAGAGACCCAGTACTTC
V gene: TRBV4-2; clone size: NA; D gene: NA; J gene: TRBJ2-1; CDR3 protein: CASSPEGTPGEQFF; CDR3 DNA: TGTGCCAGCAGCCCAGAGGGCACACCCGGTGAGCAGTTCTTC
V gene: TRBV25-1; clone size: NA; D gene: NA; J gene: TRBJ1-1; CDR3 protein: CASSGGLEAFF; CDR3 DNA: TGTGCCAGCAGTGGGGGCCTTGAAGCTTTCTTT
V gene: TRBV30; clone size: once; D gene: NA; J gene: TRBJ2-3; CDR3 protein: CAWTGLSTDTQYF; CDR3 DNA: TGTGCCTGGACCGGGCTTTCGACAGATACGCAGTATTTT
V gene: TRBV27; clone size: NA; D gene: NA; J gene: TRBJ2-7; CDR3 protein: CASSHRVDYEQYF; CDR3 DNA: TGTGCCAGCAGTCACAGAGTAGACTACGAGCAGTACTTC
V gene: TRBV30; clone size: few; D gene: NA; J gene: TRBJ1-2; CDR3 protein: CAWSDRYGYTF; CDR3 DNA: TGTGCCTGGAGTGACCGGTATGGCTACACCTTC
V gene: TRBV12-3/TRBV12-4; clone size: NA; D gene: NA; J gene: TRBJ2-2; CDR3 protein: CASSSSGELFF; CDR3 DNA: TGTGCCAGCAGCTCTTCAGGGGAGCTGTTTTTT
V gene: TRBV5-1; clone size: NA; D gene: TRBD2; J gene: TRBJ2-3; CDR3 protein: CASSHGTSGSGGTDTQYF; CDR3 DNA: TGCGCCAGCAGCCACGGGACTAGCGGGAGTGGGGGCACAGATACGCAGTATTTT
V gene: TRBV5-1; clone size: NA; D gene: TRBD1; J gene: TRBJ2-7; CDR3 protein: CASSLGGTGRSYEQYF; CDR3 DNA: TGCGCCAGCAGCTTGGGGGGGACAGGGCGTTCATACGAGCAGTACTTC
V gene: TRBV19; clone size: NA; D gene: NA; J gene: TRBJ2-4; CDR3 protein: CASSSGDRDIQYF; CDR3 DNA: TGTGCCAGTAGCTCAGGGGACCGCGACATTCAGTACTTC
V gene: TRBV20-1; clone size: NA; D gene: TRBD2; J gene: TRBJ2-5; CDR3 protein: CSAGHGGEETQYF; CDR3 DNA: TGCAGTGCGGGTCACGGGGGGGAAGAGACCCAGTACTTC
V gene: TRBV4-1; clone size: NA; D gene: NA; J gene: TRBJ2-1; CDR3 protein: CASSPVAPRGNEQFF; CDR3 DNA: TGCGCCAGCAGCCCCGTAGCGCCCCGCGGGAATGAGCAGTTCTTC
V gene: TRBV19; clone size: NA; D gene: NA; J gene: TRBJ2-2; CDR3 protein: CAKRGTGELFF; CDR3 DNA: TGTGCCAAAAGGGGGACCGGGGAGCTGTTTTTT
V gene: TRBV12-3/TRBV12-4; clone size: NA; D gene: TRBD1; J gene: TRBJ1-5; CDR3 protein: CASREQGARINQPQHF; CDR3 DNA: TGTGCCAGCAGAGAACAGGGGGCGCGTATTAATCAGCCCCAGCATTTT
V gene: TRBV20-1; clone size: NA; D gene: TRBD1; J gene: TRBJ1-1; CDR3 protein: CSAFNRGRGTEAFF; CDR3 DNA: TGCAGTGCTTTTAACAGGGGGCGAGGCACTGAAGCTTTCTTT
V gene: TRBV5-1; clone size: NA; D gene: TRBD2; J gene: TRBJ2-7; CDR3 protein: CASRHNSGSRVEQYF; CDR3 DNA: TGCGCCAGCAGGCATAATAGCGGGAGCCGGGTCGAGCAGTACTTC
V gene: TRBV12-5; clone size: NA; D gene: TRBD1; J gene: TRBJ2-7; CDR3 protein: CASGLQGDYEQYF; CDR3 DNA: TGTGCTAGTGGTTTGCAGGGGGACTACGAGCAGTACTTC
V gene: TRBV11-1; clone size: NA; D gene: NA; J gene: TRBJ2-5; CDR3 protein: CASSLRQNRVKVETQYF; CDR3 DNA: TGTGCCAGCAGCTTGAGACAGAACAGGGTTAAGGTAGAGACCCAGTACTTC
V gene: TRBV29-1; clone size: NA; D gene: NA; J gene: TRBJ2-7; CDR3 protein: CSVAQSFYEQYF; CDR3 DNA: TGCAGCGTTGCGCAGTCTTTCTACGAGCAGTACTTC